The 19 T cell receptor beta chains presented below share a single source sample, sequenced in a study of regulatory T cells in long-lasting Graves disease. The time point is: persistent/refractory GD, antithyroid drugs over 5 years with positive TRAb. From RNA extracted from PBMCs, the TCR library was made. Through Arm-PCR of CDR3 regions and iRepertoire HTBI primers, TCR beta libraries were built. MiXCR, applied by TCRdb to the multiplex PCR reads, yields one record per CDR3 protein. This sample has 400,000 to 500,000 distinct CDR3 sequences; 20% to 25% occur once, and the top ten carry approximately 6.4%. Sequenced material: peripheral blood mononuclear cells (PBMCs), taken when the disease was refractory, from a patient treated with antithyroid drugs. The receptors were gathered from a female donor with Graves disease.

The chain combines TRBV20-1 with TRBJ2-2; D possibly corresponds to TRBD1 (6 bases). This CDR3 is built from 14 residues. From germline, CDR1 is DFQATT and CDR2 SNEGSKA (reference sequence). Trimming shortened V by 2 bases and J by 6 bases, and 13 bases separated the two germline ends. In DNA form, the CDR3 reads TGCAGTGCTAGAAAACAGGGTGCTGCCGGGGAGCTGTTTTTT. Its protein is CSARKQGAAGELFF.

The chain carries TRBV20-1 and TRBJ2-5, with 7 nucleotides matching TRBD2. Unmatched junction bases numbered 7, after V lost 5 bases and J lost 4 bases. This CDR3 spans 13 amino acids. CDR1 and CDR2 from the germline V gene are DFQATT and SNEGSKA (reference sequence). The CDR3: CSAPGGEGETQYF. CDR3 coding DNA: TGCAGTGCTCCTGGGGGGGAGGGAGAGACCCAGTACTTC.

This clonotype was detected many times. The chain uses TRBV12-3 or TRBV12-4 and TRBJ2-7, with TRBD1 matching over 8 bases. The trim removed 6 bases at V and 1 base at J, leaving 8 bases unmatched. The CDR3 contains 15 residues. The CDR3 loop is CASSLRGTGSYEQYF. CDR3 sequence (DNA): TGTGCCAGCAGCCTAAGGGGGACAGGATCCTACGAGCAGTACTTC.

In its sample, this clonotype was seen many times. This CDR3 reads CASSEGQTLNTGELFF. CDR3 nucleotide sequence: TGTGCCAGCAGTGAAGGACAGACCTTGAACACCGGGGAGCTGTTTTTT. The rearrangement uses TRBV2 and TRBJ2-2; D might be TRBD1 (5 bases). V dropped 1 base and J dropped 1 base, with 10 bases sitting between them. CDR1 and CDR2 (germline): SNHLY, FYNNEI. The CDR3 is 16 residues long.

The sample holds many counts of this clonotype. This sequence joins TRBV27 and TRBJ1-1; the match to TRBD1 covers 9 bases. In germline, CDR1 is MNHEY, CDR2 SMNVEV (reference sequence). Trimming removed 5 bases from V and 4 bases from J; junction bases left unmatched: 8. CDR3 length equals 15 residues. The CDR3 loop is CASSPQTGGGTEAFF. Written as DNA, the CDR3 is TGTGCCAGCAGTCCCCAGACAGGGGGGGGCACTGAAGCTTTCTTT.

This clonotype was seen at least ten times. CDR3 sequence reads: CASSESAGANIQYF. The CDR3 coding sequence is TGTGCCAGCAGTGAAAGCGCAGGGGCGAACATTCAGTACTTC. This chain uses TRBV2 with TRBJ2-4; tentative D call: TRBD1 (6 bases). Germline V gene sequence: CDR1 SNHLY, CDR2 FYNNEI. Between the trimmed V and J ends, which lost 2 bases and 7 bases, there was a span of 12 bases. The CDR3 is made up of 14 amino acids.

This clonotype was seen many times. The chain couples TRBV12-3 or TRBV12-4 to TRBJ2-7; D is undetermined. The CDR3 totals 17 residues. V was trimmed by 6 bases and J by 0 bases, leaving 21 bases between them. The CDR3 sequence: CASSRSPYGSHSYEQYF. As DNA, the CDR3 is TGTGCCAGCAGCCGCTCCCCATACGGGTCACACTCCTACGAGCAGTACTTC.

The genes are TRBV7-2 and TRBJ2-5; D is possibly TRBD1 or TRBD2 (5 bases each). The end of the DNA is better explained by TRBJ2-1, so the J call may be wrong. The CDR3 covers 12 residues. Germline V gives CDR1 SGHTA, CDR2 FQGNSA. In nucleotides, the CDR3 is TGTGCCAGCAGCTGGGGGTTTTATGAGCAGTTCTTC. It is translated as CASSWGFYEQFF.

As concerns this clonotype: Only one base separates this from a far larger clonotype, so it likely reflects a read error. This chain links TRBV6-2 or TRBV6-3 with TRBJ2-3; 12 bases fit TRBD2. CDR3 length: 16 amino acids. Germline values: CDR1 MNHEY, CDR2 SVGEGT. As DNA, the CDR3 is TGTGCCGGCAGCGAGGGGGCTAGCGGGGGGGCAGATACGCAGTATTTT. This codes for CAGSEGASGGADTQYF.

This clonotype was found many times. CDR3 sequence reads: CASSYGGQIPNTEAFF. CDR3 nucleotide sequence: TGTGCCAGCAGTTACGGGGGACAAATTCCAAACACTGAAGCTTTCTTT. This chain connects TRBV6-2 or TRBV6-3 to TRBJ1-1; tentative D call: TRBD1 (6 bases). Germline CDR1 MNHEY, CDR2 SVGEGT. The CDR3 is 16 amino acids. V was pared by 2 bases and J by 2 bases, with 15 bases between.

This clonotype occurred many times. This chain links TRBV7-2 with TRBJ1-5; 7 positions agree with TRBD1. The CDR3 spans 15 residues. CDR1 and CDR2 from the germline V gene are SGHTA and FQGNSA. Trimming at V came to 1 base and at J to 3 bases, leaving 3 bases not matched to a gene. The CDR3 reads CASSLVGTDNQPQHF. CDR3 DNA: TGTGCCAGCAGCTTAGTAGGGACAGACAATCAGCCCCAGCATTTT.

The sample holds a few counts of this clonotype. This chain connects TRBV20-1 to TRBJ1-5; no definite D call. CDR1 is DFQATT and CDR2 is SNEGSKA in the germline V gene (reference sequence). The germline V and J ends were trimmed by 6 bases and 2 bases, with 20 bases remaining between them. This CDR3 comprises 16 residues. The CDR3 DNA reads TGCAGTGCCAAGCCTTTACGACTCACCGGCAATCAGCCCCAGCATTTT. This codes for CSAKPLRLTGNQPQHF.

With regard to this clonotype: A single base separates this from a much larger clone, so it may be a read error. The chain links TRBV27 to TRBJ2-7; 9 bases fit TRBD1. The CDR3 is 15 residues long. The germline CDR1 and CDR2 sequences are MNHEY and SMNVEV (reference sequence). J lost 6 bases, V lost 5 bases, and 11 bases had no gene match. Written as DNA, the CDR3 is TGTGCCAGCAGTGACATGAGGGACAGGGTGCGCGAGCAGTACTTC. Amino acids: CASSDMRDRVREQYF.

At least ten counts were recorded for this clonotype. The gene calls are TRBV3-1 and TRBJ2-2; TRBD1 aligns across 8 bases. CDR1 is LGHDT, CDR2 YNNKEL, per germline (reference sequence). Trimming at V came to 6 bases and at J to 9 bases, leaving 9 bases not matched to a gene. This CDR3 is 14 amino acids long. The CDR3 here is CASSRGTGSWELFF. The CDR3 DNA is TGTGCCAGCAGTCGTGGGACAGGATCTTGGGAGCTGTTTTTT.

J is TRBJ1-2 and V is TRBV4-1; D uncertain. The CDR3 totals 16 residues. Germline CDR1 and CDR2: MGHRA and YSYEKL. V was pared by 4 bases and J by 4 bases, with 19 bases between. The CDR3 protein is CASSPNVQVVSYGYTF. CDR3 nucleotide sequence: TGCGCCAGCAGCCCCAACGTCCAGGTAGTAAGCTATGGCTACACCTTC.

The chain is built from TRBV7-3 and TRBJ2-3, with 8 bases that match TRBD2. There are 17 residues in the CDR3. From germline, CDR1 is SGHTA and CDR2 FQGTGA. The V gene end was trimmed by 1 base and the J gene end by 5 bases; junction bases not matched to a gene: 11. DNA for the CDR3: TGTGCCAGCAGCTTAATGGCCAGCGGGAGTTTCATAGATACGCAGTATTTT. It codes for CASSLMASGSFIDTQYF.

About this clonotype: A much bigger clone sits one base away, suggesting this may be a read error. This chain links TRBV10-3 with TRBJ2-7, with TRBD2 identical over 8 bases. CDR3 size: 12 residues. The germline CDR1 and CDR2 sequences are ENHRY and SYGVKD. CDR3: CAVSGGTYEQYF. CDR3 sequence (DNA): TGTGCCGTCAGCGGGGGTACCTACGAGCAGTACTTC.

This clonotype came up many times. The chain is built from TRBV7-3 and TRBJ2-7; D not certain. There are 13 residues in the CDR3. The V gene's germline CDR1 is SGHTA and CDR2 FQGTGA. Trimming removed 4 bases at V and 5 bases at J, with 12 bases between. CDR3 sequence reads: CASSSLSSDEQYF. CDR3 in DNA: TGTGCCAGCAGCTCGTTATCAAGTGACGAGCAGTACTTC.

The J gene is TRBJ1-2, the V gene TRBV6-1; D not certain. V was cut by 5 bases and J by 4 bases, with 11 bases left in between. Germline CDR1 reads MNHNS; CDR2 reads SASEGT. The CDR3 has 13 residues. The CDR3 sequence is CASSPGFGYGYTF. CDR3 coding DNA: TGTGCCAGCAGTCCGGGATTCGGCTATGGCTACACCTTC.